A single sample gave rise to the 17 T cell receptor beta chains below, sequenced in a study of molecular identifiers for immune sequencing clone quantification. One entry per CDR3 protein, called by TCRdb with MiXCR from the PCR reads. The repertoire includes 300,000 to 400,000 distinct CDR3 sequences, roughly 24% of them detected once, and 0.74% sits in the top ten. The sample was naive CD8+ T cells from blood, with Jurkat cell RNA spiked in. The sample's subset: FACS-sorted CD8+CD4-CCR7+CD45RA+ naive T cells. These receptors came from a human donor in good health. Some libraries in this study had Jurkat cell RNA spiked in.

There are a few counts of this clonotype. The chain employs TRBV4-3 and TRBJ2-1; D is perhaps TRBD2 (7 bases). Looked up from germline, CDR1 is LGHNA and CDR2 is YSLEER. The V end was cut by 0 bases, the J end by 5 bases, with 17 bases between. The CDR3 consists of 17 residues. The CDR3 DNA reads as TGCGCCAGCAGCCAAGATGCTTCCAGCGGGGACAACAATGAGCAGTTCTTC. As protein: CASSQDASSGDNNEQFF.

The table lists this clonotype with many counts. The rearrangement uses TRBV12-3 or TRBV12-4 and TRBJ2-6; no firm D call. This CDR3 contains 15 residues. V was trimmed by 7 bases and J by 2 bases, leaving 12 bases between them. The CDR3 here is CASTLENTGANVLTF. The CDR3 DNA reads TGTGCCAGCACCTTAGAGAACACTGGGGCCAACGTCCTGACTTTC.

In this sample, this clonotype turned up many times. The chain combines TRBV20-1 with TRBJ2-3; D is ambiguous. CDR3 length: 14 residues. The germline CDR1 and CDR2 sequences are DFQATT and SNEGSKA (reference sequence). The germline V and J ends were trimmed by 8 bases and 3 bases, with 18 bases remaining between them. CDR3 DNA: TGCAGTTACAGTGAAGGCCTCTTGACAGATACGCAGTATTTT. Encoded protein: CSYSEGLLTDTQYF.

The sample holds one count of this clonotype. The chain links TRBV11-2 to TRBJ2-3; 7 bases match TRBD2. The CDR3 length is 18 residues. Trimming took 2 bases from V and 0 from J; bases not matched to a gene: 11. Germline CDR1 is SGHAT and CDR2 is FQNNGV. DNA of the CDR3: TGTGCCAGCAGCTTAAAGGGGAGGGGAGGGAAGAGCACAGATACGCAGTATTTT. It encodes CASSLKGRGGKSTDTQYF.

The table lists this clonotype with a few counts. This chain connects TRBV13 to TRBJ1-6; D ambiguous. Trimming stripped 5 bases from V and 8 bases from J, with 16 bases between. The CDR3 spans 15 residues. From germline, CDR1 is PRHDT and CDR2 FYEKMQ (reference sequence). CDR3 DNA sequence: TGTGCCAGCAGCCTTTCGGACCAAGGTCATTCACCCCTCCACTTT. This codes for CASSLSDQGHSPLHF. Drawing the rest from reference TRBV13 and TRBJ1-6, the complete variable domain is AAGVIQSPRHLIKEKRETATLKCYPIPRHDTVYWYQQGPGQDPQFLISFYEKMQSDKGSIPDRFSAQQFSDYHSELNMSSLELGDSALYFCASSLSDQGHSPLHFGNGTRLTVT.

This clonotype was picked up many times. The V gene is TRBV13, the J gene TRBJ1-5; possible D gene TRBD1, 5 bases. Deletions cut 5 bases from V and 2 bases from J, with 19 bases between. Germline assignment: CDR1 PRHDT and CDR2 FYEKMQ (reference sequence). This CDR3 has 17 residues. CDR3: CASSPNPRASGNQPQHF. The CDR3 DNA reads TGTGCCAGCAGCCCAAATCCCAGGGCATCGGGCAATCAGCCCCAGCATTTT.

Ten or more counts support this clonotype. Written as DNA, the CDR3 is TGCAGCGTTGATATCGGACACGTCGAAGAGACCCAGTACTTC. The encoded protein is CSVDIGHVEETQYF. The rearrangement links TRBV29-1 to TRBJ2-5, with D perhaps TRBD1 (5 bases). With 3 bases removed from V and 3 bases from J, the gap between germline ends came to 14 bases. CDR3 length equals 14 residues. In germline, CDR1 is SQVTM, CDR2 ANQGSEA.

This clonotype has a handful of counts. J is TRBJ2-3 and V is TRBV20-1; TRBD2 aligns across 10 bases. The germline gives CDR1 DFQATT, CDR2 SNEGSKA (reference sequence). Trimming at V came to 0 bases and at J to 0 bases, leaving 6 bases not matched to a gene. This CDR3 spans 17 amino acids. The CDR3 DNA reads as TGCAGTGCTAGAGATCTAGCGGGAGAGGGTAGCACAGATACGCAGTATTTT. It specifies CSARDLAGEGSTDTQYF.

This clonotype was counted ten times or more. V gene TRBV4-3 combines with J gene TRBJ2-2; D is perhaps TRBD1 or TRBD2 (6 bases each). The CDR3 covers 15 residues. Germline V gene data show CDR1 as LGHNA and CDR2 as YSLEER. V lost 6 bases and J lost 7, with 18 bases in between. The DNA for the CDR3 is TGCGCCAGCAGGACCCGAGGGGGGCGCGGCGGGGAGCTGTTTTTT. This encodes CASRTRGGRGGELFF.

As to this clonotype: This may be a read error: a much more frequent sequence differs by one nucleotide. The chain joins TRBV20-1 to TRBJ2-3; D uncertain. Trimming removed 0 bases at V and 2 bases at J, with 12 bases between. Germline CDR1 reads DFQATT; CDR2 reads SNEGSKA (reference sequence). This CDR3 has 15 amino acids. CDR3 DNA: TGCAGTGCTAGAGATAATCGGCCGTACACAGATACGCAGTATTTT. This codes for CSARDNRPYTDTQYF.

Points on this clonotype: A much larger clone lies one base from this, so it may be a read error. The chain carries TRBV14 and TRBJ2-3; 8 nucleotides agree with TRBD2. Germline-derived CDR1 and CDR2 are SGHDN and FVKESK. This CDR3 region has 16 residues. CDR3 sequence (DNA): TGTGCCAGCGGCCAAGATTTCGGGACTAGGGCAGATACGCAGTATTTT. It codes for CASGQDFGTRADTQYF.

There are many counts of this clonotype. The rearrangement joins TRBV5-1 to TRBJ2-3, with 13 bases that match TRBD2. From germline, CDR1 is SGHRS and CDR2 YFSETQ. J was trimmed by 6 bases and V by 0 bases; bases with no gene match: 7. This CDR3 comprises 17 residues. CDR3: CASSLARGLAGLDTQYF. The CDR3 DNA sequence: TGCGCCAGCAGCTTGGCCCGGGGACTAGCGGGGCTGGATACGCAGTATTTT. The full variable domain, with the rest looked up from reference TRBV5-1 and TRBJ2-3, is KAGVTQTPRYLIKTRGQQVTLSCSPISGHRSVSWYQQTPGQGLQFLFEYFSETQRNKGNFPGRFSGRQFSNSRSEMNVSTLELGDSALYLCASSLARGLAGLDTQYFGPGTRLTVL.

This clonotype came up many times. The V gene is TRBV6-2 or TRBV6-3, the J gene TRBJ2-7, with no clear D. The germline V gene has CDR1 MNHEY and CDR2 SVGEGT. The CDR3 is 13 residues long. V lost 2 bases and J 0 bases, leaving 5 bases between the germline ends. The CDR3 sequence: CASSYGLSYEQYF. DNA for the CDR3: TGTGCCAGCAGTTACGGGCTCTCCTACGAGCAGTACTTC.

This clonotype turned up a few times. This chain links TRBV7-3 with TRBJ2-1; possibly TRBD2 for D (5 bases). This CDR3 comprises 16 residues. Germline CDR1 and CDR2: SGHTA and FQGTGA. V was clipped by 2 bases and J by 5 bases, with 16 bases between them. In DNA form, the CDR3 reads TGTGCCAGCAGCTTAGGACTCGGGATGGCTGACAATGAGCAGTTCTTC. It yields the protein CASSLGLGMADNEQFF. The full variable domain, with the rest looked up from reference TRBV7-3 and TRBJ2-1, is GAGVSQTPSNKVTEKGKYVELRCDPISGHTALYWYRQSLGQGPEFLIYFQGTGAADDSGLPNDRFFAVRPEGSVSTLKIQRTERGDSAVYLCASSLGLGMADNEQFFGPGTRLTVL.

In this sample, this clonotype turned up many times. This chain connects TRBV6-6 to TRBJ2-5, with D uncertain. The CDR3 runs 11 residues. V lost 2 bases and J lost 2, with 0 bases in between. Germline V gene sequence: CDR1 MNHNY, CDR2 SVGAGI (reference sequence). CDR3 in DNA: TGTGCCAGCAGTTACCAAGAGACCCAGTACTTC. Amino acids: CASSYQETQYF.

This clonotype was picked up a small number of times. The rearrangement uses TRBV20-1 and TRBJ1-1, with 8 bases that match TRBD1. There are 13 residues in the CDR3. Per the germline V gene, CDR1 is DFQATT and CDR2 is SNEGSKA (reference sequence). The V and J ends lost 4 bases and 5 bases, in that order; junction bases with no gene match: 6. CDR3 loop: CSATRGLETEAFF. The CDR3 nucleotides read TGCAGTGCTACCAGGGGGCTTGAGACTGAAGCTTTCTTT.

This clonotype came up a few times. The rearrangement links TRBV6-4 to TRBJ2-3; D is possibly TRBD1 or TRBD2 (5 bases each). Germline lookup yields CDR1 MRHNA and CDR2 SNTAGT. The V end lost 2 bases, the J end lost 3 bases, and 12 bases lay between the germline ends. There are 15 residues in the CDR3. This chain's CDR3 is CASSDRGVGTDTQYF. The CDR3 bases are TGTGCCAGCAGTGACAGGGGAGTGGGTACAGATACGCAGTATTTT.